This T cell receptor beta chain came from a study of CD8+ T cells in alopecia areata. The wider study: Treated patients were given oral tofacitinib, which was dosed at 5 to 10 mg twice daily.

Regarding this clone: Its matching antigen is unknown.

RNA was isolated and reverse transcribed to cDNA, the sequencing template. Some clones are missing from TCRdb's copy, which holds only in-frame ones; the method was immunoSEQ multiplex PCR. The sample holds 90,000 to 100,000 clones, about 58% seen once. The CDR3 has 14 amino acids. Germline V gene lookup returns CDR1 SEHNR and CDR2 FQNEAQ (reference sequence). After removal of 5 bases from V and 7 bases from J, the junction contained 8 bases not matched to a gene. Treatment meaning: oral pan-JAK inhibitor, 5-10 mg twice daily. Study-level points and caveats: With patients, TCR sharing proved less clear than in mice, a difference possibly related to HLA. Sequencing of scalp samples also includes resident alphabeta T cells from normal skin. Amid tofacitinib therapy, many expanded lesional clones stayed present in scalp and blood.

The TCR originated in a human donor with alopecia areata. The specimen comprised CD8+ T cells sorted from blood, sampled at week 4, from a patient treated with tofacitinib. V is TRBV7-9 and J is TRBJ2-1; 7 bases match TRBD1. In DNA, the CDR3 is TGTGCCAGCAGCACCTGGACAGGACCGAATGAGCAGTTCTTC. It encodes CASSTWTGPNEQFF. The full variable domain, with the rest looked up from reference TRBV7-9 and TRBJ2-1, is DTGVSQNPRHKITKRGQNVTFRCDPISEHNRLYWYRQTLGQGPEFLTYFQNEAQLEKSRLLSDRFSAERPKGSFSTLEIQRTEQGDSAMYLCASSTWTGPNEQFFGPGTRLTVL.